A selection of T cell receptor beta chains follows, all from one sample in a study of T-cell memory formation after mild COVID-19. TCRdb independently ran MiXCR on the 5' RACE reads; one entry per CDR3 protein. Of tens of thousands of distinct CDR3 sequences in the sample, 14% were seen once. Sequencing was performed on PBMCs or a T cell subset sorted from them (not recorded which). Source of these receptors: an adult woman who had mild COVID-19 (a few samples of this study predate the infection). Cell type and time point are not known. The CDR3 runs from the conserved cysteine through the conserved F or W. A D gene is named only where the DNA matches it firmly.

len	d_gene	j_gene	v_gene	CDR3aa
12	TRBD1	TRBJ1-2	TRBV29-1	CSVEQGANGYTF
13	-	TRBJ1-1	TRBV7-9	CASSSTGNTEAFF
12	TRBD2	TRBJ2-1	TRBV19	CASSSSTSRQFF
14	-	TRBJ2-3	TRBV6-5	CASTPGGSTDTQYF
14	TRBD2	TRBJ2-3	TRBV4-2	CASSHLAGLDTQYF
15	TRBD1	TRBJ2-5	TRBV7-8	CASSLGTGMGETQYF
15	TRBD2	TRBJ2-1	TRBV13	CASSRISGRVHEQFF
15	-	TRBJ2-7	TRBV7-9	CASSPLGFDSYEQYF
15	TRBD1	TRBJ2-7	TRBV11-2	CASSVTGTAAYEQYF
17	TRBD2	TRBJ2-2	TRBV2	CASRGTSGSLDTGELFF
16	-	TRBJ2-1	TRBV27	CASALLTGYHLHEQFF
14	TRBD1	TRBJ1-1	TRBV6-5	CASSEQGMNTEAFF
15	-	TRBJ1-1	TRBV4-3	CASSQDEGMNTEAFF
16	-	TRBJ1-4	TRBV5-1	CASSTLPGRLDEKLFF
15	TRBD2	TRBJ2-1	TRBV7-8	CASSSLADTYHEQFF
18	-	TRBJ2-7	TRBV5-1	CASSLGLAAPPALYEQYF
17	TRBD2	TRBJ2-1	TRBV7-8	CASSLATSGSSYNEQFF
16	TRBD1	TRBJ1-2	TRBV12-3/TRBV12-4	CASSQTGPLRVRGYTF
14	-	TRBJ2-7	TRBV5-5	CASSSGTQLYEQYF
16	TRBD2	TRBJ2-5	TRBV9	CASSVALAGVQETQYF
15	TRBD1	TRBJ2-1	TRBV19	CASRTTGTVYNEQFF
17	TRBD2	TRBJ2-7	TRBV6-6	CASSYSTRRGAAYEQYF
17	TRBD2	TRBJ2-1	TRBV7-9	CASSSLAGGPSVDEQFF
14	-	TRBJ1-4	TRBV9	CASSVDNSNEKLFF
14	TRBD1	TRBJ2-1	TRBV28	CASSFLDRANEQFF
16	TRBD2	TRBJ2-3	TRBV6-1	CASSDTRGGRADTQYF
15	-	TRBJ2-2	TRBV13	CASSLTGTRAGELFF
15	-	TRBJ2-2	TRBV5-5	CASSSGQANTGELFF
16	TRBD2	TRBJ2-3	TRBV3-1	CASTQTELAGADTQYF
15	-	TRBJ1-5	TRBV4-1	CASSLDSYSNQPQHF
16	TRBD1	TRBJ2-1	TRBV12-3/TRBV12-4	CASSYPPGQGYNEQFF
15	TRBD1	TRBJ1-1	TRBV9	CASSVGTGYGFEAFF
16	-	TRBJ2-7	TRBV11-2	CASSLAGGWRIYEQYF
14	-	TRBJ2-7	TRBV9	CASSVAGAPLEQYF
14	TRBD1	TRBJ2-5	TRBV20-1	CSASPQGAGETQYF
14	-	TRBJ2-2	TRBV9	CASHLVDQEGELFF
15	-	TRBJ2-1	TRBV12-3/TRBV12-4	CASSFPEGGQGEQFF
11	-	TRBJ2-2	TRBV29-1	CSAEDTGELFF
20	TRBD2	TRBJ2-4	TRBV6-1	CASSEARWISGGIAKNIQYF
12	-	TRBJ1-2	TRBV5-1	CASTAGNYGYTF
17	-	TRBJ1-6	TRBV7-9	CASSLSGGRPYNSPLHF
18	TRBD2	TRBJ2-1	TRBV7-3	CASSLASGRAWGYNEQFF
14	TRBD1	TRBJ1-1	TRBV9	CASSSTGGLTEAFF